Listed below are T cell receptor beta chains from one sample, sequenced in a study of shared clonotypes between healthy human individuals. Sequencing was performed with immunoSEQ multiplex PCR; in TCRdb, only in-frame clones are kept and a portion is missing. Counted here are around 1.9 million clones, about 93% occurring once; the ten biggest clones make up more than 1.5%. The sample consisted of naive CD8+ T cells from PBMCs. Receptors were obtained from a man younger than 30 in good health. Some clones in this sample may be carry-over from other donors' samples. Both conserved end residues are part of each CDR3. D genes are given only for firm matches. For some rows the clone size is stated as once, few or many, or as a class when expanded; others skip it.

NA,TRBV28,NA,TRBJ2-3,TGTGCCAGCAGTTTTCAGGGTGAAGCAGATACGCAGTATTTT,CASSFQGEADTQYF
NA,TRBV14,TRBD1,TRBJ2-5,TGTGCCAGCAGCGAAATACAGGGGTCTTACCGACAAGAGACCCAGTACTTC,CASSEIQGSYRQETQYF
NA,TRBV9,NA,TRBJ1-1,TGTGCCAGCAGCGTAGTACAGGGACTGGGGGCTGAAGCTTTCTTT,CASSVVQGLGAEAFF
NA,TRBV5-1,NA,TRBJ2-7,TGCGCCAGCAGCTTGGCACAGGGTCTTTTCTACGAGCAGTACTTC,CASSLAQGLFYEQYF
NA,TRBV7-9,NA,TRBJ2-7,TGTGCCAGCAGCCCTACAGGGATTGAGCAGTACTTC,CASSPTGIEQYF
NA,TRBV19,TRBD1,TRBJ1-1,TGTGCCAGTAGTATAAAGCTACGCGGACAGGTGCCGACGAACACTGAAGCTTTCTTT,CASSIKLRGQVPTNTEAFF
NA,TRBV7-9,NA,TRBJ2-3,TGTGCCAGCAGTTTTGGTGGGACAGATACGCAGTATTTT,CASSFGGTDTQYF
NA,TRBV5-1,NA,TRBJ2-7,TGCGCCAGCAGCTTGGGAGGGCCTTACGAGCAGTACTTC,CASSLGGPYEQYF
NA,TRBV12-5,NA,TRBJ1-1,TGTGCTAGTGGTTTGGTCCGAGGTCGGGGAAAGGACACTGAAGCTTTCTTT,CASGLVRGRGKDTEAFF
once,TRBV19,NA,TRBJ1-5,TGTGCCAGTAGTATCACCCTAGGGAGGAGAGGTGATCAGCCCCAGCATTTT,CASSITLGRRGDQPQHF
few,TRBV2,TRBD1,TRBJ1-5,TGTGCCAGCAAACAGGGGAGTCAGCCCCAGCATTTT,CASKQGSQPQHF
NA,TRBV28,NA,TRBJ2-1,TGTGCCAGCAGTTTGGGCCGAAACAATGAGCAGTTCTTC,CASSLGRNNEQFF
NA,TRBV11-2,NA,TRBJ2-5,TGTGCCAGCAGCCACCCTCGGGGGGAGACCCAGTACTTC,CASSHPRGETQYF
NA,TRBV19,NA,TRBJ1-2,TGTGCCAGTAGTATATGGGGAGACCTCCTTGGCTACACCTTC,CASSIWGDLLGYTF
NA,TRBV19,NA,TRBJ2-5,TGTGCCAGTAGTACCCGAGGGGTCCAAGAGACCCAGTACTTC,CASSTRGVQETQYF
NA,TRBV4-2,NA,TRBJ2-2,TGTGCCAGCAGCCAAGTCGGGTCGACTAGAACAGATTTCGGGGAGCTGTTTTTT,CASSQVGSTRTDFGELFF
NA,TRBV28,NA,TRBJ2-4,TGTGCCAGCAGTCGTCCCTCCAGGGCCAAAAACATTCAGTACTTC,CASSRPSRAKNIQYF
NA,TRBV2,TRBD1,TRBJ2-5,TGTGCCAGCAGTGAAGGGACAGGGTGGGACCAAGAGACCCAGTACTTC,CASSEGTGWDQETQYF
NA,TRBV10-2,TRBD1,TRBJ2-3,TGCGCCAGCAGTGAGCCGGGACAGGGGGGTACGCAGTATTTT,CASSEPGQGGTQYF
NA,TRBV5-6,TRBD1,TRBJ2-3,TGTGCCAGCAGCTGGGAGACAGGGAATGTGGATACGCAGTATTTT,CASSWETGNVDTQYF
few,TRBV15,NA,TRBJ1-1,TGTGCCACCAGCAGAGTTCCCGGTGGGATGAACACTGAAGCTTTCTTT,CATSRVPGGMNTEAFF
NA,TRBV7-8,NA,TRBJ2-7,TGTGCCAGCAGTCTGGACAGTCTGTCCTACGAGCAGTACTTC,CASSLDSLSYEQYF
NA,TRBV7-3,NA,TRBJ2-7,TGTGCCAGCAGCTTAATCGCCTCAGACGAGCAGTACTTC,CASSLIASDEQYF
NA,TRBV7-9,NA,TRBJ1-1,TGTGCCAGCAGCCCCGACAGGAGGGACACTGAAGCTTTCTTT,CASSPDRRDTEAFF
NA,TRBV4-3,TRBD2,TRBJ2-7,TGCGCCAGCAGCCAAGAAGGCCTAGCGGCTACCTACGAGCAGTACTTC,CASSQEGLAATYEQYF
NA,TRBV2,NA,TRBJ2-7,TGTGCCAGCAGTGAAGCGTTCGGGGGCTCCTACGAGCAGTACTTC,CASSEAFGGSYEQYF
NA,TRBV11-2,TRBD1,TRBJ2-2,TGTGCCAGCAGCTCCGGACAGGGAGGTATCCGGGCCGGGGAGCTGTTTTTT,CASSSGQGGIRAGELFF
NA,TRBV9,NA,TRBJ1-5,TGTGCCAGCAGCGTAGGTGGAGGTAATCAGCCCCAGCATTTT,CASSVGGGNQPQHF
NA,TRBV18,TRBD1,TRBJ1-5,TGTGCCAGCTCACCATCAACTGTGACAGGGCCTGGGCAGCCCCAGCATTTT,CASSPSTVTGPGQPQHF
once,TRBV6-1,NA,TRBJ2-3,TGTGCCAGCCGCGAGGGGGGCACAGATACGCAGTATTTT,CASREGGTDTQYF
once,TRBV13,NA,TRBJ2-3,TGTGCCAGCAGCTTCGAGGGACCTCGAGATACGCAGTATTTT,CASSFEGPRDTQYF
NA,TRBV18,NA,TRBJ2-7,TGTGCCAGCTCACCAGACAGTTCCTACGAGCAGTACTTC,CASSPDSSYEQYF
NA,TRBV27,NA,TRBJ2-5,TGTGCCAGCAGTCAAAGTATGGAGACCCAGTACTTC,CASSQSMETQYF
NA,TRBV19,TRBD2,TRBJ2-7,TGTGCCAGTAGTAATTGGACTAGCGGGACTAATGTATACGAGCAGTACTTC,CASSNWTSGTNVYEQYF
NA,TRBV7-6,TRBD1,TRBJ2-7,TGTGCCAGCAGCTTAGCGAGGTCAGGGGGACACGAGCAGTACTTC,CASSLARSGGHEQYF
NA,TRBV9,TRBD2,TRBJ2-1,TGTGCCAGCAGCTTACCAAGCGGGAGGGCCGACAATGAGCAGTTCTTC,CASSLPSGRADNEQFF
NA,TRBV19,NA,TRBJ1-1,TGTGCCAGTAGTATGGGAGGGAGCACTGAAGCTTTCTTT,CASSMGGSTEAFF
NA,TRBV10-3,TRBD2,TRBJ2-1,TGTGCCATCAGTCCGGGACTAGCGGGAGAAGCTCTCAGGGACTCCTACAATGAGCAGTTCTTC,CAISPGLAGEALRDSYNEQFF
NA,TRBV10-3,NA,TRBJ2-5,TGTGCCATCAGTGAGGACCCGGGCTCCCTGGGTCAAGAGACCCAGTACTTC,CAISEDPGSLGQETQYF
NA,TRBV9,NA,TRBJ2-7,TGTGCCAGCAGCGCCACAGGGAACGAGCAGTACTTC,CASSATGNEQYF
NA,TRBV25-1,TRBD2,TRBJ2-2,TGTGCCAGCATGCCTCCGGGACTAGCGGGATTGAACACCGGGGAGCTGTTTTTT,CASMPPGLAGLNTGELFF
NA,TRBV27,NA,TRBJ2-7,TGTGCCAGCAGCCCCTTTAGCGGACCCTACGAGCAGTACTTC,CASSPFSGPYEQYF
once,TRBV4-1,NA,TRBJ2-3,TGCGCCAGCAGCGTACAGGAGGGGTTTATTCACCCAGATACGCAGTATTTT,CASSVQEGFIHPDTQYF
NA,TRBV7-9,NA,TRBJ2-7,TGTGCCAGCAGCGGTCTAGGCAGGGGCTCCTACGAGCAGTACTTC,CASSGLGRGSYEQYF
NA,TRBV12-2,NA,TRBJ2-7,TGTGCAAGTCGCTTATATCGCGGAGGGGGGGCCCCTCTCGAGCAGTACTTC,CASRLYRGGGAPLEQYF
NA,TRBV28,NA,TRBJ2-1,TGTGCCAGCAGTTTGGAGGACCAGGGGAATGAGCAGTTCTTC,CASSLEDQGNEQFF
NA,TRBV6-6,NA,TRBJ1-2,TGTGCCAGCAGTTACTCGATATCGGGACGGTCGAATGGCTACACCTTC,CASSYSISGRSNGYTF
NA,TRBV9,NA,TRBJ2-3,TGTGCCAGCAGCGTAACGTTGGATGGAGGAGACACAGATACGCAGTATTTT,CASSVTLDGGDTDTQYF
NA,TRBV27,NA,TRBJ2-6,TGTGCCAGCAGTTTCGGCCCGGGCTCCGGGGCCAACGTCCTGACTTTC,CASSFGPGSGANVLTF
NA,TRBV7-9,TRBD1,TRBJ2-7,TGTGCCAGCAGCTTAGGCGGGACAGGGTATTTAGGCGAGCAGTACTTC,CASSLGGTGYLGEQYF
NA,TRBV10-3,NA,TRBJ2-4,TGTGCCATCAGTGAGTCGGTTCGAGTTCGGGAAAACATTCAGTACTTC,CAISESVRVRENIQYF
NA,TRBV9,NA,TRBJ1-4,TGTGCCAGCAGCGTAGCGCGATCGGGGGAAAAACTGTTTTTT,CASSVARSGEKLFF
NA,TRBV7-9,NA,TRBJ2-1,TGTGCCAGCAGCTTAGTGACAGCTTACAATGAGCAGTTCTTC,CASSLVTAYNEQFF
NA,TRBV5-1,TRBD2,TRBJ2-2,TGCGCCAGCAGCTTTCTAGCGGGAGGCGGCACCGGGGAGCTGTTTTTT,CASSFLAGGGTGELFF
NA,TRBV19,NA,TRBJ1-2,TGTGCCAGTAGTGCCTACGCGAACTATGGCTACACCTTC,CASSAYANYGYTF
NA,TRBV4-3,TRBD2,TRBJ2-7,TGCGCCAGCAGCCTGAGGACTAGCGCCTCCTACGAGCAGTACTTC,CASSLRTSASYEQYF
NA,TRBV7-2,NA,TRBJ1-1,TGTGCCAGCAGCTTACGGGGGGCTCGCACTGAAGCTTTCTTT,CASSLRGARTEAFF
NA,TRBV10-2,NA,TRBJ2-7,TGCGCCAGCAGTGAGGCAGGGTTTTACGAGCAGTACTTC,CASSEAGFYEQYF
NA,TRBV27,NA,TRBJ1-5,TGTGCCAGCAGGCCGGCGGGGAATCAGCCCCAGCATTTT,CASRPAGNQPQHF